The 8 T cell receptor beta chains below all came from one sample that was sequenced in a study of T cell responses to AZD1222 COVID-19 vaccine. Using immunoSEQ multiplex PCR, the repertoire was profiled, and TCRdb retains in-frame clones only, with some absent. The repertoire holds about 120,000 clones, with approximately 90% as singletons. The source was peripheral blood, collected 28 days after the second AZD1222 dose. The receptors shown here come from an adult who received the AZD1222 COVID-19 vaccine.

The chain is built from TRBV6-5 and TRBJ1-1; the D is unclear. There are 13 residues in the CDR3. Germline CDR1 MNHEY, CDR2 SVGAGI. V lost 6 bases and J lost 3, with 11 bases in between. The CDR3 reads CASRADGYTEAFF. The CDR3 DNA is TGTGCCAGCAGAGCAGACGGATACACTGAAGCTTTCTTT.

This chain joins TRBV2 and TRBJ2-1; 10 bases are shared with TRBD2. The CDR3 is 15 amino acids. Germline V gene data show CDR1 as SNHLY and CDR2 as FYNNEI. J was trimmed by 5 bases and V by 4 bases; bases with no gene match: 5. CDR3 sequence reads: CASSGQRGGHNEQFF. DNA of the CDR3: TGTGCCAGCAGTGGCCAGCGGGGGGGCCACAATGAGCAGTTCTTC.

The genes are TRBV5-1 and TRBJ2-1; D is unresolved. The V gene lost 3 bases and the J gene lost 0 bases, with 13 bases spanning the gap. Germline-derived CDR1 and CDR2 are SGHRS and YFSETQ. The CDR3 is 16 residues long. For the CDR3, the DNA is TGCGCCAGCAGCTCTGGTGGGGTCCACTCCTACAATGAGCAGTTCTTC. It encodes CASSSGGVHSYNEQFF.

The CDR3 region is CASSYQGARGYTF. Written as DNA, the CDR3 is TGTGCCAGCAGTTACCAGGGGGCTCGGGGCTACACCTTC. J is TRBJ1-2 and V is TRBV6-5; 8 bases map to TRBD1. The trim removed 2 bases at V and 8 bases at J, leaving 4 bases unmatched. The CDR3 runs 13 residues. Germline loops: CDR1 MNHEY, CDR2 SVGAGI.

The V and J genes are TRBV7-8 and TRBJ2-1; D is perhaps TRBD2 (6 bases). The CDR3 runs 12 residues. V shed 7 bases and J shed 10 bases, with 14 bases lying between them. The germline CDR1 and CDR2 sequences are SGHVS and FQNEAQ. In DNA form, the CDR3 reads TGTGCCAGCATGGGGGGTGATTGGGAGCAGTTCTTC. Encoded protein: CASMGGDWEQFF.

CDR3 nucleotides: TGTGCCAGCAGCTTGGGAAGCTCCTACAATGAGCAGTTCTTC. It translates to CASSLGSSYNEQFF. The gene calls are TRBV11-2 and TRBJ2-1, with no clear D. The length of the CDR3 is 14 residues. Germline V gene data show CDR1 as SGHAT and CDR2 as FQNNGV. V dropped 3 bases and J dropped 0 bases, with 6 bases sitting between them.

The chain combines TRBV19 with TRBJ1-1; no reliable D call. Germline V gene sequence: CDR1 LNHDA, CDR2 SQIVND (reference sequence). The CDR3 runs 14 residues. Trimming removed 6 bases from V and 1 base from J, with 12 bases in between. CDR3 protein: CASSGQPTNTEAFF. In DNA form, the CDR3 reads TGTGCCAGTAGCGGGCAGCCCACGAACACTGAAGCTTTCTTT.

This chain joins TRBV6-5 and TRBJ2-2; D ambiguous. Germline CDR1 and CDR2: MNHEY and SVGAGI. The CDR3 covers 13 residues. The ends were cut back, 0 bases at V and 7 bases at J, with 6 bases in the middle. The DNA for the CDR3 is TGTGCCAGCAGTTACTCGAGTAACGGGGAGCTGTTTTTT. It translates to CASSYSSNGELFF.